This T cell receptor (beta chain) was found in a study of Graves' ophthalmopathy and Graves' hyperthyroidism. Across the whole study: Peripheral blood was obtained at first diagnosis, ahead of any treatment. Notes on the study in general: Blood contained most expanded thyroid clonotypes exceeding 0.001 frequency.

The germline gives CDR1 KGHDR, CDR2 SFDVKD. The CDR3 contains 15 residues. V gave up 3 bases and J gave up 5 bases, with 15 bases separating them. Comments on this clonotype: Its target is not known.

Amplification of TCR beta CDR3 regions used RNA transcripts. After a first-round RT-PCR with HTBI primers, a second-round multiplex PCR was run. TCRdb ran MiXCR on the multiplex PCR reads and lists one entry per CDR3 protein. This sample has 200,000 to 300,000 distinct CDR3 sequences, with 45% found just once. Having ophthalmopathy, the donors showed moderate-to-severe activity, CAS ≥3 and NOSPECS ≥4, with disease lasting under 3 months. Other autoimmune diseases, uncontrolled infections, pregnancy or lactation excluded patients from enrollment. Sequencing was done on a sample of peripheral blood. The sequence derives from an adult man with Graves' ophthalmopathy. The chain employs TRBV24-1 and TRBJ2-5; possibly TRBD1 for D (6 bases). The CDR3: CATSDPLRQGETQYF. The CDR3, as DNA: TGTGCCACCAGTGATCCCCTTAGGCAGGGGGAGACCCAGTACTTC.